These 23 T cell receptor beta chains originate from one sample sequenced in a study of shared clonotypes between healthy human individuals. The protocol was immunoSEQ multiplex PCR, while the TCRdb copy is restricted to in-frame clones and leaves out a portion. The table records 400,000 to 500,000 clones, 65% to 80% of them present only once. The sequenced sample consisted of PBMCs. Receptor source: a woman between 35 and 50 years old in good health. Some clones in this sample may be carry-over from other donors' samples.

The V and J genes are TRBV28 and TRBJ2-7; D not certain. Germline assignment: CDR1 MDHEN and CDR2 SYDVKM. The CDR3 loop spans 14 amino acids. The germline V and J ends were trimmed by 2 bases and 0 bases, with 8 bases remaining between them. CDR3 region: CASSLIRYSYEQYF. The CDR3 DNA reads TGTGCCAGCAGTTTAATCCGGTACTCCTACGAGCAGTACTTC.

The rearrangement joins TRBV11-2 to TRBJ2-3; TRBD2 aligns across 8 bases. CDR1 is SGHAT and CDR2 is FQNNGV in the germline V gene. This CDR3 contains 17 residues. With 5 bases clipped from V and 0 bases from J, the junction kept 10 bases outside the gene matches. The CDR3 nucleotides are TGTGCCAGCAGCCCAGGACTAGCACCAACTAGCACAGATACGCAGTATTTT. Translating gives CASSPGLAPTSTDTQYF.

The chain couples TRBV7-2 to TRBJ1-1; no clear D gene. The CDR3 loop spans 13 amino acids. Trimming cost V 2 bases and J 6 bases, with 10 bases left between them. CDR1 and CDR2 (germline): SGHTA, FQGNSA. DNA of the CDR3: TGTGCCAGCAGCTTACAGTTCAATTCTGAAGCTTTCTTT. This codes for CASSLQFNSEAFF.

The chain employs TRBV7-6 and TRBJ2-2; D is possibly TRBD2 (6 bases). Germline V CDR1 and CDR2: SGHVS, FNYEAQ. CDR3 length: 15 residues. V gave up 3 bases and J gave up 0 bases, with 8 bases separating them. The CDR3 sequence: CASSFSGANTGELFF. CDR3 DNA: TGTGCCAGCAGCTTTAGCGGCGCGAACACCGGGGAGCTGTTTTTT.

This clone was seen at least ten times. The chain uses TRBV6-1 and TRBJ1-5; TRBD1 matches 8 bases. V lost 8 bases, J lost 3 bases, and 9 bases stayed unmatched. Germline-derived CDR1 and CDR2 are MNHNS and SASEGT. The CDR3 consists of 15 residues. CDR3 amino acids: CASRLPGQVNQPQHF. CDR3 DNA: TGTGCCAGCCGGCTTCCGGGACAGGTCAATCAGCCCCAGCATTTT.

The rearrangement joins TRBV5-1 to TRBJ2-5; 14 bases are a match to TRBD2. This CDR3 has 19 residues. Germline CDR1 and CDR2: SGHRS and YFSETQ. The V gene end was trimmed by 4 bases and the J gene end by 4 bases; junction bases not matched to a gene: 15. CDR3 DNA sequence: TGCGCCAGCAGCCCCGAGACTAGCGGGAGGGTTCGGGGGTCAGAGACCCAGTACTTC. This translates into CASSPETSGRVRGSETQYF.

The V call is TRBV5-1, the J call TRBJ2-1; D ambiguous. V lost 4 bases and J 7 bases, leaving 18 bases between the germline ends. Germline V gene sequence: CDR1 SGHRS, CDR2 YFSETQ. This CDR3 is built from 15 residues. Here the CDR3 reads CASSPDSRNRNEQFF. The CDR3 nucleotides read TGCGCCAGCAGCCCAGACTCCCGTAACCGAAATGAGCAGTTCTTC.

The V and J genes are TRBV6-5 and TRBJ1-6; no reliable D call. The germline V gene encodes CDR1 MNHEY and CDR2 SVGAGI. The CDR3 is 12 residues long. The ends were cut back, 0 bases at V and 8 bases at J, with 2 bases in the middle. CDR3 sequence reads: CASSYSDSPLHF. The DNA for the CDR3 is TGTGCCAGCAGTTACTCCGATTCACCCCTCCACTTT.

With respect to this clone: Germline is not matched at one junction end, which may reflect a read error. This chain links TRBV11-2 with TRBJ2-2, with no clear D. The germline gives CDR1 SGHAT, CDR2 FQNNGV. This CDR3 has 13 residues. CDR3 in DNA: TGTGCCAGCAGCGTAGAACGTACCGGGGAGCTGTTTTTT. Protein sequence: CASSVERTGELFF.

The rearrangement joins TRBV4-3 to TRBJ1-2; a possible D gene is TRBD1 (5 bases). Germline CDR1 is LGHNA and CDR2 is YSLEER. Trimming shortened V by 1 base and J by 3 bases, and 9 bases separated the two germline ends. The CDR3 is 14 residues long. The CDR3: CASSQGGGYYGYTF. The CDR3 nucleotides are TGCGCCAGCAGCCAAGGGGGGGGGTACTATGGCTACACCTTC.

The chain has TRBV28 and TRBJ1-5; 7 bases align to TRBD1. This CDR3 is built from 20 residues. Germline CDR1 is MDHEN and CDR2 is SYDVKM. Losses at the gene ends were 1 base for V and 3 bases for J; bases not matched to a gene: 18. CDR3 sequence reads: CASSLLRLFGRGRNNQPQHF. DNA of the CDR3: TGTGCCAGCAGTTTATTGAGGTTGTTTGGGAGGGGGCGCAACAATCAGCCCCAGCATTTT.

The J gene is TRBJ2-1, the V gene TRBV6-6; no clear D. The CDR3 is 14 residues long. The V gene lost 7 bases and the J gene lost 6 bases, with 16 bases spanning the gap. CDR1 and CDR2 from the germline V gene are MNHNY and SVGAGI (reference sequence). CDR3 region: CASTKDGVGNEQFF. CDR3 bases: TGTGCCAGCACCAAAGATGGTGTGGGCAATGAGCAGTTCTTC.

The V gene is TRBV2, the J gene TRBJ2-3, with D perhaps matching TRBD2 (6 bases). V gave up 6 bases and J gave up 2 bases, with 18 bases separating them. CDR1 SNHLY and CDR2 FYNNEI come from the germline V gene. The CDR3 consists of 16 residues. For the CDR3, the DNA is TGTGCCAGCAGAGCCAGTAGCGGAGCTCACACAGATACGCAGTATTTT. This codes for CASRASSGAHTDTQYF.

Points on this clone: At one boundary the junction diverges from the germline segment, which might be a read error. The same CDR3 also results from other DNA sequences found in this sample. J is TRBJ1-4 and V is TRBV28, with 7 bases that match TRBD1. Per the germline V gene, CDR1 is MDHEN and CDR2 is SYDVKM. The CDR3 sequence is 14 residues long. CDR3 protein: CASSLGQTNEKLFF. DNA for the CDR3: TGTGCCAGCAGCCTGGGACAGACTAATGAAAAATTGTTTTTT.

The V gene is TRBV19, the J gene TRBJ2-2; a possible D gene is TRBD2 (6 bases). The CDR3 runs 16 residues. Trimming took 4 bases from V and 1 from J, leaving 13 bases between them. Germline CDR1 and CDR2: LNHDA and SQIVND (reference sequence). The CDR3 DNA sequence: TGTGCCAGTAGTACGAGCCGGGACTTGAACACCGGGGAGCTGTTTTTT. It is translated as CASSTSRDLNTGELFF.

This rearrangement joins TRBV10-3 to TRBJ1-2, with D tentatively TRBD1 (6 bases). The V end was cut by 5 bases, the J end by 4 bases, with 14 bases between. Germline CDR1 ENHRY, CDR2 SYGVKD. The CDR3 length is 14 residues. DNA of the CDR3: TGTGCCATCAGTACAGGGATCCCCCTCTATGGCTACACCTTC. Its protein is CAISTGIPLYGYTF.

The CDR3 is CASSLGDGTQYF. The CDR3 nucleotides are TGCGCCAGCAGCTTGGGGGATGGGACCCAGTACTTC. This chain joins TRBV5-1 and TRBJ2-5, with D unclear. V gave up 0 bases and J gave up 7 bases, with 7 bases separating them. CDR3 length: 12 amino acids. The germline V gene has CDR1 SGHRS and CDR2 YFSETQ.

This chain connects TRBV2 to TRBJ2-2, with 7 bases that match TRBD1. This CDR3 has 13 amino acids. Trimming removed 7 bases from V and 4 bases from J; junction bases left unmatched: 3. Germline V gives CDR1 SNHLY, CDR2 FYNNEI. DNA for the CDR3: TGTGCCAGCACACAGGGGCCCACCGGGGAGCTGTTTTTT. Its translation is CASTQGPTGELFF.

This clone was observed a few times. V and J are TRBV7-2 and TRBJ2-4, with TRBD2 matching 14 bases. The CDR3 sequence is 16 residues long. V shed 3 bases, J shed 11 bases, and the junction held 9 bases outside the gene matches. Looked up from germline, CDR1 is SGHTA and CDR2 is FQGNSA. The CDR3 nucleotides read TGTGCCAGCAGCTTCTTATCCGGGACTAGCGGGAGCCTTCAGTACTTC. It is translated as CASSFLSGTSGSLQYF.

The chain carries TRBV7-9 and TRBJ2-7; perhaps TRBD2 as D (6 bases). Looked up from germline, CDR1 is SEHNR and CDR2 is FQNEAQ (reference sequence). The CDR3 is 14 residues long. V lost 4 bases, J lost 3 bases, and 13 bases lay in between. For the CDR3, the DNA is TGTGCCAGCAGCTCAGACCTAGCGAGCTACGAGCAGTACTTC. Protein: CASSSDLASYEQYF.

V and J are TRBV5-6 and TRBJ2-5; 11 bases fit TRBD1. Germline-derived CDR1 and CDR2 are SGHDT and YYEEEE. This CDR3 region has 16 residues. V was pared by 2 bases and J by 5 bases, with 8 bases of the junction left unmatched. The CDR3 spells CASSFGTGGYGETQYF. The CDR3 bases are TGTGCCAGCAGCTTCGGGACAGGGGGGTACGGTGAGACCCAGTACTTC.

The V and J genes are TRBV5-4 and TRBJ1-1; TRBD1 agrees at 10 bases. This CDR3 is 16 amino acids long. The junction had 11 bases not matched to a gene; V was cut back by 4 bases and J by 5 bases. Looked up from germline, CDR1 is SGHNT and CDR2 is YYREEE (reference sequence). The CDR3 protein is CASSPPWDRGWTEAFF. The CDR3, as DNA: TGTGCCAGCAGCCCGCCGTGGGACAGGGGATGGACTGAAGCTTTCTTT. The complete variable domain, with remaining parts taken from reference TRBV5-4 and TRBJ1-1, reads ETGVTQSPTHLIKTRGQQVTLRCSSQSGHNTVSWYQQALGQGPQFIFQYYREEENGRGNFPPRFSGLQFPNYSSELNVNALELDDSALYLCASSPPWDRGWTEAFFGQGTRLTVV.

The V and J genes are TRBV30 and TRBJ1-5; no clear D. Per germline, CDR1 GTSNPN and CDR2 SVGIG (reference sequence). CDR3 length: 14 residues. Trimming took 0 bases from V and 2 from J, leaving 8 bases between them. DNA for the CDR3: TGTGCCTGGAGTGTGGGGTATGGCAATCAGCCCCAGCATTTT. The encoded protein is CAWSVGYGNQPQHF.